The TCR beta chain under discussion was sequenced for a study of T cell changes during pregnancy in multiple sclerosis. Profiling relied on immunoSEQ multiplex PCR, and the TCRdb table lists in-frame clones only, not all of them. Of approximately 120,000 clones listed, around 95% were seen once; the top ten hold 0.4% to 0.5%. Germline loops: CDR1 MDHEN, CDR2 SYDVKM. The CDR3 covers 13 residues. The V and J ends lost 8 bases and 2 bases respectively, with 10 bases between them. This clonotype was sampled from a female donor with multiple sclerosis, enrolled in a pregnancy study. J is TRBJ2-1 and V is TRBV28; D is perhaps TRBD2 (5 bases). The specimen was peripheral blood, collected after pregnancy. The CDR3 region has the DNA TGTGCCAGCCGGGGATTTGCCTACAATGAGCAGTTCTTC. Encoded protein: CASRGFAYNEQFF. Combining the CDR3 with reference TRBV28 and TRBJ2-1 gives the whole variable domain DVKVTQSSRYLVKRTGEKVFLECVQDMDHENMFWYRQDPGLGLRLIYFSYDVKMKEKGDIPEGYSVSREKKERFSLILESASTNQTSMYLCASRGFAYNEQFFGPGTRLTVL.